The source of this TCR beta chain is a study of blood T cells in healthy people across ages. Whole-study findings and limits: CMV infection status of these donors was not known.

Worth noting for this clonotype: Antigen specificity is unknown. One end of the junction fails to match germline, which may point to a read error.

PCR was performed a second time for about 6 to 11 cycles using a sample-barcoded 5' primer and a J-beta primer mix. A template-switch adaptor with 12 random nucleotides tagged each cDNA molecule. CDR3-containing paired-end reads numbered at least 2.5 million in each sample. TCRdb used MiXCR to reprocess the 5' RACE reads, holding one entry per CDR3 protein. The sample includes about 900,000 distinct CDR3 sequences, approximately 65% of them seen just once. CDR1 and CDR2 (germline): MNHEY, SVGEGT. The CDR3 runs to 15 residues. The sequence was obtained from a man aged 25 to 40 in good health. Input material: blood. The rearrangement links TRBV6-2 or TRBV6-3 to TRBJ1-6; D not resolved. The CDR3 DNA sequence: TGTGCCTGCAGTACCTTGCACCTGGTCCATTCACCCCTCCACTTT. Translating gives CACSTLHLVHSPLHF.